Included here is one T cell receptor beta chain sequence, with context. As yet, its antigen is unknown. This entry comes from a study of PD-1 blockade in mismatch repair-deficient tumors. Whole-study results and caveats: Tumor-resident clones, often undetectable pretreatment in blood, expanded then contracted after pembrolizumab.

Assay used: immunoSEQ multiplex PCR; TCRdb lists only in-frame clones, some missing. The table has over 75,000 clones, over 70% seen once. The CDR3 contains 16 residues. V lost 11 bases, J lost 3 bases, and 9 bases stayed unmatched. Germline CDR1 is SNHLY and CDR2 is FYNNEI. PCR or immunohistochemistry showed mismatch repair deficiency in every enrolled patient. The sequence was collected from an adult with mismatch repair-deficient cancer. This rearrangement joins TRBV2 to TRBJ2-2; 13 bases are a match to TRBD2. The material sequenced was peripheral blood, taken 12 weeks after starting pembrolizumab. In DNA, the CDR3 is TGTGCCCGGTCGACTAGCGGGAGGACGGACACCGGGGAGCTGTTTTTT. The encoded protein is CARSTSGRTDTGELFF.